A selection of T cell receptor beta chains follows, all from one sample in a study of blood T cell repertoires in COVID-19. TCRdb's copy holds only in-frame clones and misses some; the assay was immunoSEQ multiplex PCR. The table includes some 200,000 clones, approximately 87% detected once. Sequenced material: peripheral blood. The receptors here all came from a woman aged 18-30 years who had recovered from COVID-19. Both conserved end residues are part of each CDR3. A D gene is named only where the DNA matches it firmly. Expanded clones are given a class, and other clones once, few, many or no size at all.

v_gene,d_gene,abundance,j_gene,CDR3aa,CDR3nt
TRBV15,TRBD2,-,TRBJ2-2,CATSRVPSGRRRELFF,TGTGCCACCAGCAGAGTTCCTAGCGGGAGGCGAAGGGAGCTGTTTTTT
TRBV4-3,-,-,TRBJ2-5,CASSQTGTNQETQYF,TGCGCCAGCAGCCAAACCGGGACAAACCAAGAGACCCAGTACTTC
TRBV19,-,-,TRBJ2-6,CASSRGGAPSVLTF,TGTGCCAGTAGTAGGGGGGGGGCCCCCAGCGTCCTGACTTTC
TRBV29-1,-,once,TRBJ1-5,CSVGTTNQPQHF,TGCAGCGTTGGGACAACCAATCAGCCCCAGCATTTT
TRBV10-3,TRBD1,-,TRBJ1-5,CAISESTGHNQPQHF,TGTGCCATCAGTGAGTCGACAGGGCACAATCAGCCCCAGCATTTT
TRBV2,TRBD1,-,TRBJ1-3,CASSPGQAYSGNTIYF,TGTGCCAGCAGTCCGGGACAGGCATACTCTGGAAACACCATATATTTT
TRBV19,TRBD2,-,TRBJ2-3,CASSIDLGLAGGRRDTQYF,TGTGCCAGTAGTATAGATCTAGGACTAGCGGGAGGGCGCAGGGATACGCAGTATTTT
TRBV4-3,-,-,TRBJ2-3,CASSQDWRGLTDTQYF,TGCGCCAGCAGCCAAGATTGGCGGGGGCTTACAGATACGCAGTATTTT
TRBV9,-,-,TRBJ2-6,CASSVEVTRANVLTF,TGTGCCAGCAGCGTAGAAGTCACTCGGGCCAACGTCCTGACTTTC
TRBV20-1,TRBD1,-,TRBJ2-1,CSATPRQGAFF,TGCAGTGCCACCCCAAGACAGGGGGCATTCTTC
TRBV12-3/TRBV12-4,TRBD1,few,TRBJ1-2,CASYSRQGGGYTF,TGTGCCAGCTATTCTCGACAGGGCGGTGGCTACACCTTC
TRBV7-3,TRBD2,-,TRBJ2-3,CASSLTLAGGLDQADTQYF,TGTGCCAGCAGCTTAACCTTAGCGGGAGGGCTTGATCAAGCAGATACGCAGTATTTT
TRBV6-2/TRBV6-3,TRBD1,-,TRBJ2-7,CASSYTGGSYEQYF,TGTGCCAGCAGTTACACAGGGGGCTCCTACGAGCAGTACTTC
TRBV5-6,-,-,TRBJ2-3,CASSTAQGGGTDTQYF,TGTGCCAGCAGCACCGCCCAGGGCGGGGGCACAGATACGCAGTATTTT
TRBV7-2,-,-,TRBJ2-3,CASSPPPPWRLGTDTQYF,TGTGCCAGCAGCCCCCCTCCGCCCTGGCGGCTTGGCACAGATACGCAGTATTTT
TRBV27,TRBD2,-,TRBJ2-7,CASSLLQLAGGPHEQYF,TGTGCCAGCAGTTTATTGCAGCTAGCGGGGGGGCCCCACGAGCAGTACTTC
TRBV24-1,-,-,TRBJ1-2,CATSQSNGAGYTF,TGTGCCACCTCCCAGTCGAATGGGGCTGGCTACACCTTC
TRBV7-9,TRBD1,-,TRBJ1-5,CASSRGQGNNQPQHF,TGTGCCAGCAGCCGGGGACAGGGGAACAATCAGCCCCAGCATTTT
TRBV7-2,TRBD2,-,TRBJ2-1,CASSDRLAGGPAEQFF,TGTGCCAGCAGCGATAGACTAGCGGGGGGGCCCGCTGAGCAGTTCTTC
TRBV6-4,TRBD2,-,TRBJ2-1,CASSETSGRANEQFF,TGTGCCAGCAGTGAAACTAGCGGGAGGGCCAATGAGCAGTTCTTC
TRBV3-1/TRBV3-2,TRBD1,-,TRBJ1-1,CASSDRGDTEAFF,TGTGCCAGCAGCGACAGGGGGGACACTGAAGCTTTCTTT